This T cell receptor beta chain was recovered during a study of blood T cell repertoires in COVID-19 (dated by TCRdb to 2019 to 2021). Regarding the complete study: Collaborator samples came from the United States, Italy and Spain and covered acute and convalescent phases of COVID-19. Where HLA class I and class II types were available, the types were taken from metadata supplied by the sample provider, not from assay-based typing. Deeply sampled blood TCRbeta repertoires from subjects exposed to, actively infected with, or recovered from COVID-19 were included in the dataset. The prospective study material was composed of cDNA or gDNA derived from T cells, B-cell-depleted T cells, or PBMCs. The repertoires were released in a freely available public database intended as a resource for research on the immune response to SARS-CoV-2. The samples were drawn from the first 160 participants of the ongoing ImmuneRACE study and from 950 to 1,500 subjects provided by 6 global collaborators. Sample metadata almost always included a de-identified subject ID, COVID-19 status, age in years and sex. Beyond this particular receptor, the publication reports: Clinical and demographic metadata were provided uncurated, with the amount varying by source and participant.

Trimming costs V 6 bases and J 7 bases, and their ends lie 12 bases apart. The CDR3 holds 12 amino acids from the cysteine to the phenylalanine. Only the CDR3 DNA stays, 36 bases, in frame from base 1. Looking up the germline V gene (reference sequence) yields CDR1 PRHDT and CDR2 FYEKMQ. The immunoSEQ Assay, a bias-controlled multiplex PCR, was used to amplify TCRbeta CDR3 regions from genomic DNA. The authors' pipeline ran thus. The number of nucleated cells in each sample was estimated from the amplification of reference gene primers within the assay. Sequence reads were collapsed and filtered to measure the absolute abundance of every unique TCRbeta CDR3 rearrangement. Productive Simpson clonality was computed per sample as the square root of Simpson's diversity index over productive rearrangements. In TCRdb, the immuneACCESS table is reduced to in-frame sequences with V and J assigned. These tables do not hold every clone; where another copy was compared, an unresolved V gene accounts for under half, and the others remain unexplained. V, J and clone size derive from that table, while D and trimming were established from the DNA sequence. The sample records 250,000 to 300,000 clones, 75% to 90% of which are singletons. Of the sample, less than 6% falls within the top ten clones.

A note on this clone: Its recognized antigen is unknown. Qualities for individual bases were not recorded, and no much larger clone is one base off.

Samples from volunteer blood donors who had recovered from COVID-19 were contributed by a second Seattle source. Whole blood was collected in K2EDTA tubes by collaborating institutions according to the institutions' own protocols. For TCRbeta analysis, collaborator samples were shipped as frozen whole blood, as isolated PBMCs, or as DNA extracted from either sample type. Sample: peripheral blood. The clonotype comes from a man aged 60 to 69 who had recovered from COVID-19. The chain links TRBV13 with TRBJ2-5, with the D segment identity uncertain. The encoded CDR3 is CASSWISGTQYF. The bases are TGTGCCAGCAGTTGGATATCGGGGACCCAGTACTTC.